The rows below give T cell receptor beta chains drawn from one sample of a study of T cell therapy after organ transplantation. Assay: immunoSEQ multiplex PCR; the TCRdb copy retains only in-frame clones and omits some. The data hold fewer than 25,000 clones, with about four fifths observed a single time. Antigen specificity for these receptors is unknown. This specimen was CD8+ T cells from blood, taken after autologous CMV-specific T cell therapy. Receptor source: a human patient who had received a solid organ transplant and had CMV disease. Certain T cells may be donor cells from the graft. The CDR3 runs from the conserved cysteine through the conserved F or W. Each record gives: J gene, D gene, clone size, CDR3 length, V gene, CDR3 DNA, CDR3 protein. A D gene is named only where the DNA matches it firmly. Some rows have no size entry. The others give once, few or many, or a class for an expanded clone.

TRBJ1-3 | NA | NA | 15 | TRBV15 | TGTGCCACCAGCAGAGACCGGGGCACAGGAAACACCATATATTTT | CATSRDRGTGNTIYF
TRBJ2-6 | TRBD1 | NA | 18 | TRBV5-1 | TGCGCCAGCAGCTTGGGACAGGGCTTCATGACTGGGGCCAACGTCCTGACTTTC | CASSLGQGFMTGANVLTF
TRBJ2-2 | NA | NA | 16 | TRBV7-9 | TGTGCCAGCAGCCCTGGACCTATGTCGAACACCGGGGAGCTGTTTTTT | CASSPGPMSNTGELFF
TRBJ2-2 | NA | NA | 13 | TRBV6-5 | TGTGCCAGCAGCAATTCGGGCACCGGGGAGCTGTTTTTT | CASSNSGTGELFF
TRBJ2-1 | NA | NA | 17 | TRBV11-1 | TGTGCCAGCAGCTTCGCGGCGAAGGGGCGAAAGGGCCATGAGCAGTTCTTC | CASSFAAKGRKGHEQFF
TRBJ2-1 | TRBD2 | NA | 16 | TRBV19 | TGTGCCAGTAGTATAGGTCTAGCGGGAGGGCCTCATGAGCAGTTCTTC | CASSIGLAGGPHEQFF
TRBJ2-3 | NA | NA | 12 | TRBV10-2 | TGCGCCAGCAGTGACAACACAGATACGCAGTATTTT | CASSDNTDTQYF
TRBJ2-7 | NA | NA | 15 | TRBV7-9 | TGTGCCAGCAGCGGTCCAGGTCCCGGTGGGGGCGAGCAGTACTTC | CASSGPGPGGGEQYF
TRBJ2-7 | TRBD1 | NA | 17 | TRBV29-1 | TGCAGCGTTGAAGGAGGGGGCGCCTGGGGAAGCTCCTACGAGCAGTACTTC | CSVEGGGAWGSSYEQYF
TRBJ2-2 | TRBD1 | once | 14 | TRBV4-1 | TGCGCCAGCAGCCAAGATTCAGGGACAGTGGAGCTGTTTTTT | CASSQDSGTVELFF
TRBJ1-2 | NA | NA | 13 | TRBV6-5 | TGTGCCAGCAGTGCCGGGACACGGTATGGCTACACCTTC | CASSAGTRYGYTF
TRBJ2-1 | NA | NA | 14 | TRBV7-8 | TGTGCCAGCAGACCGGGACCCACCCACAATGAGCAGTTCTTC | CASRPGPTHNEQFF
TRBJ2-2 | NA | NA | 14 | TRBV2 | TGTGCCAGCAGTTACCGGGACAACACCGGGGAGCTGTTTTTT | CASSYRDNTGELFF
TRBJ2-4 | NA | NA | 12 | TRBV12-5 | TGTGCTAGTGGTTTGGCAGAAAACATTCAGTACTTC | CASGLAENIQYF
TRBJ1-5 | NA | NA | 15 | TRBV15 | TGTGCCACCAGCAGAGAAAATGGAGGCAATCAGCCCCAGCATTTT | CATSRENGGNQPQHF